Listed here are 31 T cell receptor beta chains from one sample, sequenced in a study of metastatic and nonmetastatic thyroid tumors. Using MiXCR, TCRdb reanalyzed the PCR reads. The repertoire holds around 28,000 clones, with 10% to 15% as singletons. Thyroid surgery took place with no prior treatment in any patient. The sequenced sample consisted of blood. The receptors shown here come from a female donor with papillary thyroid cancer or a benign thyroid nodule (not recorded which). Some clones in this sample may be carry-over from other donors' samples.

In its sample, this clone was seen many times. This chain uses TRBV7-9 with TRBJ1-4, with TRBD1 identical over 12 bases. This CDR3 is 16 amino acids long. V was pared by 0 bases and J by 8 bases, with 4 bases of the junction left unmatched. Per the germline V gene, CDR1 is SEHNR and CDR2 is FQNEAQ (reference sequence). The DNA for the CDR3 is TGTGCCAGCAGCTTAGCGATAGGGACAGGGGGCGAAAAACTGTTTTTT. Translating gives CASSLAIGTGGEKLFF.

The chain is built from TRBV28 and TRBJ2-7; TRBD2 matches at 9 bases. The CDR3 spans 17 residues. V lost 1 base, J lost 3 bases, and 10 bases stayed unmatched. Germline-derived CDR1 and CDR2 are MDHEN and SYDVKM. CDR3 in amino acids: CASSLSAAGGPGYEQYF. In nucleotides, the CDR3 is TGTGCCAGCAGTTTATCTGCAGCGGGAGGTCCTGGCTACGAGCAGTACTTC.

This clone was seen many times. The rearrangement joins TRBV12-3 or TRBV12-4 to TRBJ2-3, with D unresolved. The CDR3 is 16 residues long. Trimming took 6 bases from V and 4 from J, leaving 20 bases between them. CDR3 amino acids: CASRAGPLLVADTQYF. The CDR3, as DNA: TGTGCCAGCAGAGCCGGGCCGCTCCTGGTCGCAGATACGCAGTATTTT.

In its sample, this clone was seen many times. J is TRBJ2-3 and V is TRBV27; D could derive from TRBD1 or TRBD2 (5 bases each). Trimming left V 6 bases short and J 4 bases short, with 11 bases between. Germline values: CDR1 MNHEY, CDR2 SMNVEV (reference sequence). The CDR3 sequence is 13 residues long. The CDR3 spells CASSWGSADTQYF. Here the CDR3 DNA reads TGTGCCAGCAGCTGGGGGAGCGCAGATACGCAGTATTTT.

This clone appeared many times. The genes are TRBV12-3 or TRBV12-4 and TRBJ2-1; 16 positions match TRBD2. V was clipped by 0 bases and J by 7 bases; unmatched bases: 6. The CDR3 sequence is 18 residues long. As DNA, the CDR3 is TGTGCCAGCAGTTTAGCGCCGGGACTAGCGGGAGGGCGTAATGAGCAGTTCTTC. The encoded protein is CASSLAPGLAGGRNEQFF.

Many counts were recorded for this clone. The V call is TRBV4-2, the J call TRBJ2-7; weak D call: TRBD1 (5 bases). Trimming pared 4 bases from V and 2 bases from J, leaving 15 bases between. The germline V gene encodes CDR1 LGHNA and CDR2 YNFKEQ. The CDR3 contains 15 residues. CDR3 protein: CASSPQGIAAYEQYF. Here the CDR3 DNA reads TGTGCCAGCAGCCCTCAGGGAATTGCGGCCTACGAGCAGTACTTC.

This clone was observed many times. The chain employs TRBV29-1 and TRBJ2-3; the match to TRBD2 covers 10 bases. Trimming took 8 bases from V and 0 from J; bases not matched to a gene: 8. The length of the CDR3 is 15 residues. Germline V gives CDR1 SQVTM, CDR2 ANQGSEA. The DNA of the CDR3 is TGCAGCATCGAAACTAGCGGGGTGAGCACAGATACGCAGTATTTT. Encoded protein: CSIETSGVSTDTQYF.

This clone was seen repeatedly, ten times or more. V gene TRBV27 combines with J gene TRBJ2-6, with D perhaps TRBD1 (6 bases). The V gene lost 3 bases and the J gene lost 0 bases, with 12 bases spanning the gap. This CDR3 is 17 amino acids long. CDR1 is MNHEY and CDR2 is SMNVEV in the germline V gene (reference sequence). CDR3 region: CASSFEAGVSGANVLTF. CDR3 coding DNA: TGTGCCAGCAGTTTCGAAGCAGGGGTCTCTGGGGCCAACGTCCTGACTTTC.

Turning to this clone: A read error is possible here, since a much larger clone lies one base away. The V and J genes are TRBV5-1 and TRBJ2-5; D uncertain. The CDR3 is 15 residues long. Germline V CDR1 and CDR2: SGHRS, YFSETQ. Trimming stripped 2 bases from V and 0 bases from J, with 11 bases between. CDR3 amino acids: CASSFSPQHQETQYF. The CDR3 DNA reads TGCGCCAGCAGCTTCTCCCCACAGCACCAAGAGACCCAGTACTTC.

This clone was counted at least ten times. CDR3 protein: CASSLGLAGGPHYNEQFF. The CDR3 region has the DNA TGTGCCAGCAGCTTGGGACTAGCGGGAGGGCCCCACTACAATGAGCAGTTCTTC. V usage is TRBV7-8 and J usage is TRBJ2-1; 16 bases agree with TRBD2. Germline CDR1 and CDR2: SGHVS and FQNEAQ. There are 18 residues in the CDR3. V lost 3 bases, J lost 3 bases, and 5 bases stayed unmatched.

About this clone itself: At one boundary the junction diverges from the germline segment, which might be a read error. This chain uses TRBV18 with TRBJ2-7; TRBD1 matches at 7 bases. This CDR3 is 14 amino acids long. CDR1 is KGHSH and CDR2 is LQKENI in the germline V gene. In DNA form, the CDR3 reads TGTGCCAGCCCTTTCGGGACAGACTCCCACGAGCAGTACTTC. Its protein is CASPFGTDSHEQYF.

This clone came up many times. The V call is TRBV19, the J call TRBJ1-5; TRBD1 is a possible D gene (6 bases). The ends were cut back, 7 bases at V and 5 bases at J, with 9 bases in the middle. The CDR3 has 12 amino acids. In germline, CDR1 is LNHDA, CDR2 SQIVND (reference sequence). CDR3 region: CASTPGDQPQHF. CDR3 sequence (DNA): TGTGCCAGTACGCCAGGGGATCAGCCCCAGCATTTT.

This chain joins TRBV6-2 or TRBV6-3 and TRBJ2-1; TRBD2 is a possible D gene (6 bases). From germline, CDR1 is MNHEY and CDR2 SVGEGT. With 0 bases removed from V and 7 bases from J, the gap between germline ends came to 13 bases. This CDR3 is built from 15 residues. DNA of the CDR3: TGTGCCAGCAGTTACTCTGCTAGCGTGGCGAATGAGCAGTTCTTC. It translates to CASSYSASVANEQFF.

This clone was counted many times. The chain couples TRBV6-1 to TRBJ1-5; 9 bases map to TRBD1. The CDR3 sequence is 15 residues long. Per the germline V gene, CDR1 is MNHNS and CDR2 is SASEGT. The V and J ends lost 5 bases and 4 bases, in that order; junction bases with no gene match: 6. In nucleotides, the CDR3 is TGTGCCAGCAGTAGCGGGACAGGGCTTAATCAGCCCCAGCATTTT. Amino acids: CASSSGTGLNQPQHF.

In this sample, this clone turned up many times. The CDR3 nucleotides are TGTGCCACCGGGGGAGTTGGCACCGGGGAGCTGTTTTTT. As protein: CATGGVGTGELFF. The rearrangement joins TRBV24-1 to TRBJ2-2; D might be TRBD1 or TRBD2, each matching 5 bases. This CDR3 comprises 13 residues. V lost 9 bases, J lost 4 bases, and 11 bases lay in between. Germline lookup yields CDR1 KGHDR and CDR2 SFDVKD.

This clone was seen at least ten times. V and J are TRBV18 and TRBJ2-2, with D uncertain. V lost 3 bases to trimming and J lost 4 bases, with 12 bases between them. This CDR3 has 15 residues. CDR1 KGHSH and CDR2 LQKENI come from the germline V gene. The CDR3 is CASSPLTGSTGELFF. The CDR3 nucleotides read TGTGCCAGCTCACCTCTGACGGGTTCCACCGGGGAGCTGTTTTTT.

This clone was recorded at least ten times. The rearrangement links TRBV24-1 to TRBJ1-1; D may be TRBD1 (5 bases). Trimming pared 6 bases from V and 1 base from J, leaving 11 bases between. Germline V gives CDR1 KGHDR, CDR2 SFDVKD. The CDR3 sequence is 14 residues long. CDR3 residues: CATSRAGQNTEAFF. CDR3 DNA: TGTGCCACCAGTCGCGCAGGGCAGAACACTGAAGCTTTCTTT.

Ten or more counts support this clone. A much larger clone differs from this one at a single base, so this may be a read error. The rearrangement links TRBV2 to TRBJ2-7, with 7 bases lining up with TRBD2. In germline, CDR1 is SNHLY, CDR2 FYNNEI. This CDR3 comprises 15 residues. V shed 1 base and J 4 bases; nucleotides not matched to a gene: 7. Here the CDR3 DNA reads TGTGCCAGCAGTGAAGGTGGCGGGAGTACGTACGAGCAGTACTTC. This sequence encodes CASSEGGGSTYEQYF. The full variable domain, its missing parts supplied by reference TRBV2 and TRBJ2-7, is EPEVTQTPSHQVTQMGQEVILRCVPISNHLYFYWYRQILGQKVEFLVSFYNNEISEKSEIFDDQFSVERPDGSNFTLKIRSTKLEDSAMYFCASSEGGGSTYEQYFGPGTRLTVT.

This clone was recorded many times. J is TRBJ1-5 and V is TRBV10-3, with a tentative D call TRBD1 (6 bases). The CDR3 consists of 18 residues. Germline values: CDR1 ENHRY, CDR2 SYGVKD. Trimming cost V 0 bases and J 0 bases, with 15 bases left between them. CDR3 protein: CAISESGTPHYSNQPQHF. The DNA for the CDR3 is TGTGCCATCAGTGAGTCGGGGACACCCCATTATAGCAATCAGCCCCAGCATTTT.

This clone was detected many times. V gene TRBV7-3 combines with J gene TRBJ2-3; D may be TRBD1 (5 bases). V lost 3 bases to trimming and J lost 0 bases, with 10 bases between them. The CDR3 loop spans 15 amino acids. Germline-derived CDR1 and CDR2 are SGHTA and FQGTGA. The CDR3 region has the DNA TGTGCCAGCAGCTTCACAGGTCATAGCACAGATACGCAGTATTTT. Residues: CASSFTGHSTDTQYF. Complete variable domain (other parts from reference TRBV7-3 and TRBJ2-3): GAGVSQTPSNKVTEKGKYVELRCDPISGHTALYWYRQSLGQGPEFLIYFQGTGAADDSGLPNDRFFAVRPEGSVSTLKIQRTERGDSAVYLCASSFTGHSTDTQYFGPGTRLTVL.

The rearrangement uses TRBV15 and TRBJ1-6; no definite D call. V was cut by 0 bases and J by 9 bases, with 18 bases left in between. Germline-derived CDR1 and CDR2 are LNHNV and YYDKDF (reference sequence). This CDR3 contains 17 residues. In nucleotides, the CDR3 is TGTGCCACCAGCAGAGAAGGACGGGCTAATGCTGGTTCACCCCTCCACTTT. It yields the protein CATSREGRANAGSPLHF.

In its sample, this clone was seen many times. The chain is built from TRBV20-1 and TRBJ2-5; 7 bases line up with TRBD2. CDR3 length: 15 amino acids. With 1 base clipped from V and 1 base from J, the junction kept 6 bases outside the gene matches. CDR1 is DFQATT and CDR2 is SNEGSKA in the germline V gene (reference sequence). The CDR3 coding sequence is TGCAGTGCTAGAGGCCAGCTAGCGGTCCAAGAGACCCAGTACTTC. It yields the protein CSARGQLAVQETQYF.

At least ten counts were recorded for this clone. The rearrangement uses TRBV6-1 and TRBJ2-3; 13 bases are shared with TRBD2. In germline, CDR1 is MNHNS, CDR2 SASEGT. The trim removed 7 bases at V and 2 bases at J, leaving 12 bases unmatched. This CDR3 is built from 18 residues. CDR3 bases: TGTGCCAGCACTTTAGGGTGGACTAGCGGGAGCCCCACAGATACGCAGTATTTT. Amino acids: CASTLGWTSGSPTDTQYF.

The table lists this clone with many counts. The chain has TRBV4-1 and TRBJ2-3; TRBD2 matches 8 bases. V dropped 0 bases and J dropped 3; count of bases not matched to a gene: 5. CDR1 is MGHRA and CDR2 is YSYEKL in the germline V gene. The CDR3 sequence is 16 residues long. CDR3 DNA sequence: TGCGCCAGCAGCCAAGAAATAGCGGGGTTGACAGATACGCAGTATTTT. Its translation is CASSQEIAGLTDTQYF.

This clone was found many times. This sequence joins TRBV3-1 and TRBJ1-3, with unresolved D. From germline, CDR1 is LGHDT and CDR2 YNNKEL (reference sequence). The CDR3 totals 13 residues. V shed 6 bases and J shed 7 bases, with 13 bases lying between them. The CDR3 reads CASRGPPGNTIYF. CDR3 coding DNA: TGTGCCAGCAGAGGACCTCCGGGGAACACCATATATTTT.

This clone was seen ten or more times. This chain uses TRBV7-9 with TRBJ2-7; D is perhaps TRBD2 (6 bases). Trimming cost V 5 bases and J 0 bases, with 8 bases left between them. CDR3 length equals 13 residues. Per the germline V gene, CDR1 is SEHNR and CDR2 is FQNEAQ (reference sequence). As DNA, the CDR3 is TGTGCCAGCAGCGGGGGGAGCTCCTACGAGCAGTACTTC. Its translation: CASSGGSSYEQYF.

At least ten counts were recorded for this clone. The genes are TRBV28 and TRBJ1-6; TRBD1 agrees at 9 bases. Per germline, CDR1 MDHEN and CDR2 SYDVKM. Trimming removed 8 bases from V and 4 bases from J; junction bases left unmatched: 3. The CDR3 is 14 amino acids. CDR3 bases: TGTGCCAGCCGGGACAGGGCGTATAATTCACCCCTCCACTTT. Translation gives CASRDRAYNSPLHF.

This clone has a count of ten or more. The CDR3 DNA sequence: TGTGCCAGCAGTTTATCAGGGGCAACTAATGAAAAACTGTTTTTT. It codes for CASSLSGATNEKLFF. The rearrangement links TRBV27 to TRBJ1-4, with TRBD1 as a possible D gene (5 bases). Germline lookup yields CDR1 MNHEY and CDR2 SMNVEV (reference sequence). This CDR3 is 15 amino acids long. Trimming removed 0 bases at V and 0 bases at J, with 5 bases between.

By sample share, this clone is medium-sized. The V call is TRBV20-1, the J call TRBJ2-7; 12 bases fit TRBD2. This CDR3 is 14 amino acids long. J gave up 5 bases and V 1 base, and 3 bases lay outside the gene matches. Germline lookup yields CDR1 DFQATT and CDR2 SNEGSKA (reference sequence). The CDR3 reads CSARGLAGVNEQYF. The CDR3 DNA is TGCAGTGCTAGAGGACTAGCGGGAGTGAACGAGCAGTACTTC.

Many counts were recorded for this clone. CDR3: CASSPRLAGVETQYF. In DNA form, the CDR3 reads TGTGCCAGCAGTCCTCGACTAGCGGGAGTTGAGACCCAGTACTTC. The V and J genes are TRBV28 and TRBJ2-5; 12 bases line up with TRBD2. Germline V gives CDR1 MDHEN, CDR2 SYDVKM. This CDR3 contains 15 residues. Trimming took 5 bases from V and 5 from J; bases not matched to a gene: 6.

This clone was recorded many times. The chain carries TRBV5-8 and TRBJ2-7, with TRBD2 identical over 7 bases. The CDR3 is 13 residues long. Germline CDR1 SGHTS, CDR2 YDEGEE. J was trimmed by 3 bases and V by 5 bases; bases with no gene match: 5. The CDR3 loop reads CASRTRGIYEQYF. CDR3 nucleotide sequence: TGTGCCAGCAGAACGCGGGGGATCTACGAGCAGTACTTC.